The entry that follows covers one T cell receptor (beta chain) sequence. In Seattle, patients joined the study during active infection and were tracked longitudinally. TCRdb's table, derived via immunoSEQ multiplex PCR, lists solely in-frame clones and lacks some. The repertoire holds fewer than 200,000 clones, with approximately 81% as singletons. The source of the sample is a study of blood T cell repertoires in COVID-19. Study-level information: Acute-phase and convalescent COVID-19 samples originated in the United States, Italy and Spain. T cells, B-cell-depleted T cells, or PBMCs provided the cDNA or gDNA that served as material.

CDR3 length equals 13 residues. V lost 6 bases to trimming and J lost 9 bases, with 15 bases between them. Per germline, CDR1 MNHEY and CDR2 SVGAGI. Material for sequencing was peripheral blood. This sequence was found in a woman in her fifties or sixties with COVID-19, enrolled during active disease. The gene calls are TRBV6-5 and TRBJ2-1; D possibly corresponds to TRBD1 (5 bases). DNA of the CDR3: TGTGCCAGCAGAAGGGGTACCATTCGTGAGCAGTTCTTC. Protein sequence: CASRRGTIREQFF.